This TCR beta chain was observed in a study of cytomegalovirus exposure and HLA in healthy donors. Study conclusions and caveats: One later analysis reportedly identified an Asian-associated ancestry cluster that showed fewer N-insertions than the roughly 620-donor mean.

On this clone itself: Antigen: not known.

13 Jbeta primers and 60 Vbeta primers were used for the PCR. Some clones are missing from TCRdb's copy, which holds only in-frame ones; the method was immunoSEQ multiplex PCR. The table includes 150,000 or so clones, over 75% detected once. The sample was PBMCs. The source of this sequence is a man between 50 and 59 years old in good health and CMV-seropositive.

CDR3 region: CASSPGSNYGYTF. In DNA, the CDR3 is TGTGCCAGCAGCCCTGGCTCGAACTATGGCTACACCTTC. V usage is TRBV11-2 and J usage is TRBJ1-2; D gene unclear. From germline, CDR1 is SGHAT and CDR2 FQNNGV. V was cut by 5 bases and J by 2 bases, with 9 bases left in between. This CDR3 has 13 residues.